This TCR beta chain was profiled in a study of blood T cell repertoires in COVID-19. Study-wide context: Samples representing acute and convalescent COVID-19 were sourced from the United States, Italy and Spain. PBMCs, B-cell-depleted T cells, or T cells were the source of the cDNA or gDNA that made up the material.

This CDR3 comprises 16 residues. V shed 6 bases and J shed 3 bases, with 18 bases lying between them. Germline V gene lookup returns CDR1 LGHNT and CDR2 FRNRAP. Clones were sequenced by immunoSEQ multiplex PCR, and TCRdb holds only the in-frame ones, with some missing. This table has approximately 150,000 clones, around four fifths appearing once. V is TRBV12-5 and J is TRBJ2-4, with D possibly matching TRBD2 (6 bases). The sequence came from a human donor in a cohort sampled during active COVID-19. The sequenced material came from peripheral blood. The CDR3 bases are TGTGCTAGTGGCCTACGTGTAGCGGTGGGCAAAAACATTCAGTACTTC. Protein sequence: CASGLRVAVGKNIQYF.